The source of this T cell receptor (beta chain) is a study of Graves' ophthalmopathy and Graves' hyperthyroidism (dated by TCRdb to the late 2010s). For context, the study as a whole: Peripheral blood was collected at initial diagnosis, prior to any treatment. The study used TCR beta repertoire signatures to distinguish Graves' ophthalmopathy from Graves' hyperthyroidism and to predict progression to ophthalmopathy. In total, 135 blood samples were TCR-sequenced: approximately 40 ophthalmopathy, some 72 hyperthyroidism and some 17 hyperthyroidism-to-ophthalmopathy patients. To explore V-J signatures distinguishing ophthalmopathy from hyperthyroidism, a discovery set of under 110 patients (fewer than 45 ophthalmopathy, 55 to 60 stable hyperthyroidism) was enrolled. An independent validation cohort comprised 18 hyperthyroidism patients and 15 to 17 patients who later progressed from hyperthyroidism to ophthalmopathy. T-cell repertoires of thyroid tissue and blood were compared in several hyperthyroidism patients. After sampling, hyperthyroidism patients received methimazole starting at 30 mg daily, and ophthalmopathy patients received high-dose intravenous methylprednisolone.

In this sample, this clonotype turned up many times. Its antigen remains undetermined. No much larger clonotype is one base removed from it; base qualities were not supplied. Summary of the overall study and its limitations: Most of the expanded thyroid clonotypes with a frequency above 0.001 were also detected in blood, and it was suggested that the thyroid immune response may be reflected by blood repertoires. In validation, the model predicted ophthalmopathy progression with 70.59% sensitivity and 72.22% specificity; about a dozen predicted patients were CT-confirmed with GO in a median of around 6.5 months. No statistical method was used to predetermine the sample size, and group allocation was not hidden from the investigators. In cross-validation, the 13-signature model distinguished ophthalmopathy from stable hyperthyroidism with just over 85% sensitivity and around 81% specificity, and in the test set the corresponding values were around 78% and 73%.

From the cysteine through the phenylalanine, the CDR3 covers 13 amino acids. Left in the record is the CDR3 DNA by itself, 39 bases read in frame from the first base. The germline V gene encodes CDR1 SGHTA and CDR2 FQGNSA. V is clipped by 4 bases and J by 4 bases, and the sequence between their germline boundaries is 8 bases long. For repertoire sequencing, the TCR beta CDR3 regions were amplified from RNA transcripts. HTBI primers and the Qiagen OneStep RT-PCR kit were used in a first-round RT-PCR, which was followed by a second-round multiplex PCR, size selection and purification. Sequencing of the libraries was carried out on an Illumina HiSeq2000 in paired-end mode with 100 bp reads. Turning to the authors' computational methods: Reads were processed with SOAPnuke, discarding reads with adapters, uncalled bases, mean Phred below 15, or no exact constant-primer or identifier match. High-quality paired reads were merged with COPE v1.2.5. Unique nucleotide sequences were defined as clonotypes and aligned to IMGT TRB V, D and J references using MiTCR v1.1. The analysis was limited to V-J combinations with a frequency above 0.0001, which together covered roughly 99% of repertoires. A TCR clonal expansion and chaos score per V-J combination was defined as the ratio of F50 clonal expansion to chaos observed in the TCRdist matrix. Welch's t-statistics and random forest were used to narrow the features down to 10 to 15 V-J combinations, which were then fed into a naive Bayes classifier. Thyroid-blood repertoire similarity was quantified with the Morisita-Horn index. TCRdb reworked the public reads: Q25 trimming with fastp, MiXCR clone assembly, productive beta chains retained. Duplicate CDR3 protein sequences are folded into a single record with the most common DNA and genes. These V and J calls are TCRdb output, not the study's own analysis. The sample includes around 660,000 distinct CDR3 sequences, with roughly two fifths observed a single time. The ten largest make up 3% to 4% of the sample.

Ophthalmopathy patients were characterized by moderately to severely active disease, a Clinical Activity Score of at least 3, a NOSPECS grade of at least 4, and a disease duration under 3 months. Patients with other autoimmune diseases, uncontrolled infections, pregnancy or lactation were excluded from the study. Diagnosis relied on clinical symptoms, serum thyroxine, TRAb, thyroid ultrasound and orbital computed tomography. Ficoll-Paque density gradient centrifugation was used to isolate PBMCs from around 10 ml of fresh peripheral blood. Total RNA was extracted using Trizol reagent, and RNA quality was checked on an Agilent 2100 Bioanalyzer.

This TCR derives from an adult man with Graves' ophthalmopathy. The sample was peripheral blood. The chain joins TRBV7-2 to TRBJ1-5, with TRBD1 tentatively as D gene (5 bases match). At the DNA level, the sequence is TGTGCCAGCAGCTCACAGGAGAATCAGCCCCAGCATTTT. Translated, it gives CASSSQENQPQHF.